Sequencing of this T cell receptor (beta chain) was carried out in a study of T cells after yellow fever vaccination. Regarding the study as a whole: Abundant clonotypes from the bulk population could get into FACS-sorted repertoires as contaminants.

TCRdb passed the 5' RACE reads through MiXCR, listing each CDR3 protein once. The table lists about 330,000 distinct CDR3 sequences, over 3.5% of them singletons, with 20% to 25% in the top ten. This clonotype has more than one count but fewer than ten. Antigen specificity is unknown. The V and J ends lost 4 bases and 1 base, in that order; junction bases with no gene match: 2. There are 15 residues in the CDR3. Germline loops: CDR1 LGHDT, CDR2 YNNKEL (reference sequence). The chain has TRBV3-1 and TRBJ2-3; the match to TRBD2 covers 10 bases. The sequencing here drew on PBMCs, taken 5 days after the yellow fever booster vaccination. The sequence was collected from a man between 18 and 29 years old who received the YFV17D yellow fever vaccine. The CDR3, as DNA: TGTGCCAGCAGCCGCGGGACTAGCGGCACAGATACGCAGTATTTT. Residues: CASSRGTSGTDTQYF.